This T cell receptor beta chain comes out of a study of T cell responses to AZD1222 COVID-19 vaccine. Study-wide background: Second doses were pooled across both intervals (about 4 or about 12 weeks).

General study findings and limits: Clonal diversity was possibly underestimated, and white British individuals and females predominated among donors.

The junction had 1 base not matched to a gene; V was cut back by 3 bases and J by 5 bases. The CDR3 runs to 13 residues. Germline CDR1 reads SGHRS; CDR2 reads YFSETQ. For this clone: Its antigen remains unknown.

Only in-frame clones appear in the TCRdb table, and some are missing; sequencing was by immunoSEQ multiplex PCR. The table records roughly 120,000 clones, approximately 86% of them present only once. This receptor was taken from an adult in good health. The input for sequencing was peripheral blood, taken on day 0 of AZD1222 vaccination. This chain uses TRBV5-1 with TRBJ2-5; the match to TRBD2 covers 10 bases. In nucleotides, the CDR3 is TGCGCCAGCAGCTCTAGCGGGGGTGAGACCCAGTACTTC. Translating gives CASSSSGGETQYF.